This passage covers 5 T cell receptor beta chains from one sample sequenced in a study of technical replicates of blood from a few donors. Sequencing used immunoSEQ multiplex PCR; TCRdb keeps in-frame clones, though not all of them. This sample has 54,000 or so clones, with around 95% found just once. The sequenced sample was T cells isolated from PBMCs. Receptors originate from a human donor in good health.

CDR3 sequence: CASSLGVADFTGELFF. DNA of the CDR3: TGTGCCAGCAGCTTGGGTGTAGCGGACTTCACCGGGGAGCTGTTTTTT. V gene TRBV5-4 combines with J gene TRBJ2-2, with D possibly being TRBD2 (6 bases). With 0 bases removed from V and 4 bases from J, the gap between germline ends came to 13 bases. The CDR3 spans 16 residues. The germline CDR1 and CDR2 sequences are SGHNT and YYREEE (reference sequence). Combining the CDR3 with reference TRBV5-4 and TRBJ2-2 gives the whole variable domain ETGVTQSPTHLIKTRGQQVTLRCSSQSGHNTVSWYQQALGQGPQFIFQYYREEENGRGNFPPRFSGLQFPNYSSELNVNALELDDSALYLCASSLGVADFTGELFFGEGSRLTVL.

The gene calls are TRBV7-8 and TRBJ2-7, with a weak D call TRBD2 (6 bases). CDR1 is SGHVS and CDR2 is FQNEAQ in the germline V gene. The CDR3 runs 17 residues. Trimming shortened V by 5 bases and J by 3 bases, and 23 bases separated the two germline ends. In nucleotides, the CDR3 is TGTGCCAGCAGCGCCAATCCATGGGGGAGGAAGGTCTACGAGCAGTACTTC. This encodes CASSANPWGRKVYEQYF. The full variable domain, in which reference TRBV7-8 and TRBJ2-7 provide the parts outside the CDR3, is GAGVSQSPRYKVAKRGQDVALRCDPISGHVSLFWYQQALGQGPEFLTYFQNEAQLDKSGLPSDRFFAERPEGSVSTLKIQRTQQEDSAVYLCASSANPWGRKVYEQYFGPGTRLTVT.

This clone was seen a handful of times. Different DNA sequences within this sample yield the same CDR3. This chain joins TRBV9 and TRBJ1-1; possibly TRBD1 for D (5 bases). V was cut by 0 bases and J by 7 bases, with 10 bases left in between. The length of the CDR3 is 13 residues. From germline, CDR1 is SGDLS and CDR2 YYNGEE. CDR3 bases: TGTGCCAGCAGCGTAGGCGGGGGAGGTGAAGCTTTCTTT. It translates to CASSVGGGGEAFF.

The gene calls are TRBV5-4 and TRBJ2-7, with 11 bases matching TRBD2. CDR3 length: 15 residues. Losses at the gene ends were 3 bases for V and 3 bases for J; bases not matched to a gene: 5. The germline V gene has CDR1 SGHNT and CDR2 YYREEE (reference sequence). DNA for the CDR3: TGTGCCAGCAGCTCCGGACTAGCGGGTTACTACGAGCAGTACTTC. It yields the protein CASSSGLAGYYEQYF.

The rearrangement links TRBV28 to TRBJ1-1; D is ambiguous. V gave up 5 bases and J gave up 0 bases, with 7 bases separating them. Germline V gene lookup returns CDR1 MDHEN and CDR2 SYDVKM. This CDR3 contains 13 residues. CDR3 sequence: CASSPPMNTEAFF. For the CDR3, the DNA is TGTGCCAGCAGTCCCCCCATGAACACTGAAGCTTTCTTT. The variable domain in full, with the rest retrieved from reference TRBV28 and TRBJ1-1, is DVKVTQSSRYLVKRTGEKVFLECVQDMDHENMFWYRQDPGLGLRLIYFSYDVKMKEKGDIPEGYSVSREKKERFSLILESASTNQTSMYLCASSPPMNTEAFFGQGTRLTVV.